The 20 T cell receptor beta chains below come from one sample, sequenced in a study of cytomegalovirus exposure and HLA in healthy donors. Primers for the PCR totalled 60 Vbeta and 13 Jbeta. The data were produced by immunoSEQ multiplex PCR, yet TCRdb's version contains in-frame clones alone and is incomplete. The profile shows about 240,000 clones, around 81% of them singletons. The sequencing sample was made of PBMCs. These receptors all come from a woman in her sixties or seventies in good health and CMV-seropositive.

The gene calls are TRBV10-3 and TRBJ2-2; no firm D call. With 3 bases removed from V and 6 bases from J, the gap between germline ends came to 14 bases. Germline lookup yields CDR1 ENHRY and CDR2 SYGVKD. The CDR3 runs to 15 residues. The CDR3 here is CAISDGSGEAGELFF. CDR3 bases: TGTGCCATCAGTGATGGATCAGGCGAAGCCGGGGAGCTGTTTTTT.

This clone has just a few counts. This chain links TRBV5-1 with TRBJ2-3; D perhaps matches TRBD2 (5 bases). The CDR3 is made up of 14 amino acids. The V and J ends lost 7 bases and 0 bases respectively, with 12 bases between them. The germline V gene has CDR1 SGHRS and CDR2 YFSETQ. The CDR3 region is CASVVAPSTDTQYF. CDR3 DNA sequence: TGCGCCAGCGTGGTAGCGCCGAGCACAGATACGCAGTATTTT.

The chain carries TRBV4-3 and TRBJ1-1; D is unclear. Germline V gene data show CDR1 as LGHNA and CDR2 as YSLEER. V was clipped by 0 bases and J by 5 bases, with 7 bases between them. There are 13 residues in the CDR3. The CDR3 reads CASSQEPGTEAFF. CDR3 bases: TGCGCCAGCAGCCAAGAACCGGGGACTGAAGCTTTCTTT.

The J gene is TRBJ2-1, the V gene TRBV5-1; TRBD2 is a possible D gene (6 bases). V lost 4 bases to trimming and J lost 0 bases, with 14 bases between them. Germline loops: CDR1 SGHRS, CDR2 YFSETQ. This CDR3 spans 16 amino acids. The CDR3 region has the DNA TGCGCCAGCAGCGCTACTAGCTCCCGCTCCTACAATGAGCAGTTCTTC. It codes for CASSATSSRSYNEQFF.

This chain joins TRBV29-1 and TRBJ1-2; D gene uncertain. The CDR3 extends over 15 amino acids. The V gene lost 1 base and the J gene lost 3 bases, with 15 bases spanning the gap. CDR1 and CDR2 (germline): SQVTM, ANQGSEA. CDR3 in amino acids: CSVEGFARGDYGYTF. In DNA, the CDR3 is TGCAGCGTTGAAGGATTCGCGCGCGGGGACTATGGCTACACCTTC.

The DNA for the CDR3 is TGTGCCAGCCGGGGGTCTAGCGGGAGGGCCAACTACAATGAGCAGTTCTTC. This sequence encodes CASRGSSGRANYNEQFF. V usage is TRBV6-4 and J usage is TRBJ2-1; the match to TRBD2 covers 12 bases. This CDR3 contains 17 residues. Germline CDR1 is MRHNA and CDR2 is SNTAGT. V lost 8 bases, J lost 3 bases, and 11 bases stayed unmatched.

The table lists this clone with a few counts. Other DNA variants within this sample encode the same CDR3. The rearrangement links TRBV5-1 to TRBJ2-5; D ambiguous. Looked up from germline, CDR1 is SGHRS and CDR2 is YFSETQ. The V end lost 0 bases, the J end lost 2 bases, and 2 bases lay between the germline ends. The CDR3 covers 12 residues. CDR3 nucleotides: TGCGCCAGCAGCTTGGCTCAAGAGACCCAGTACTTC. It is translated as CASSLAQETQYF.

This chain uses TRBV5-1 with TRBJ2-2; tentatively, D is TRBD1 (5 bases). In germline, CDR1 is SGHRS, CDR2 YFSETQ. The V and J ends lost 1 base and 1 base respectively, with 14 bases between them. The length of the CDR3 is 17 residues. CDR3 nucleotide sequence: TGCGCCAGCAGCTTGAGAAGAACAGGCGGGAACACCGGGGAGCTGTTTTTT. It translates to CASSLRRTGGNTGELFF.

The CDR3 spells CACIRRGNTEAFF. The CDR3 DNA follows: TGTGCCTGTATTAGGAGGGGGAACACTGAAGCTTTCTTT. The chain joins TRBV6-1 to TRBJ1-1, with D perhaps TRBD1 (5 bases). The CDR3 consists of 13 residues. V was pared by 11 bases and J by 1 base, with 14 bases between. CDR1 is MNHNS, CDR2 SASEGT, per germline.

CDR3 DNA: TGCGCCAGCAGCCTGTTACTAGCGGGAGCCAATGAGCAGTTCTTC. Residues: CASSLLLAGANEQFF. The chain couples TRBV5-1 to TRBJ2-1; TRBD2 matches 11 bases. V shed 4 bases and J 6 bases; nucleotides not matched to a gene: 6. From germline, CDR1 is SGHRS and CDR2 YFSETQ. The CDR3 is 15 residues long.

This clone has only a few counts. The CDR3 sequence: CASRTTGGPETQYF. CDR3 sequence (DNA): TGTGCCAGCAGAACCACAGGGGGCCCAGAGACCCAGTACTTC. The chain employs TRBV6-1 and TRBJ2-5, with 9 bases aligning to TRBD1. The CDR3 sequence is 14 residues long. The V segment lost 6 bases and the J segment 4 bases; nucleotides outside the gene matches: 6. Germline CDR1 MNHNS, CDR2 SASEGT.

This rearrangement joins TRBV28 to TRBJ1-4, with a tentative D call TRBD1 (6 bases). The CDR3 consists of 15 residues. The germline CDR1 and CDR2 sequences are MDHEN and SYDVKM. The germline V and J ends were trimmed by 3 bases and 3 bases, with 11 bases remaining between them. CDR3 residues: CASSFISGANEKLFF. The CDR3 bases are TGTGCCAGCAGTTTCATCTCAGGGGCTAATGAAAAACTGTTTTTT.

The rearrangement joins TRBV30 to TRBJ2-5; 16 nucleotides line up with TRBD2. Trimming at V came to 1 base and at J to 5 bases, leaving 4 bases not matched to a gene. Germline CDR1 is GTSNPN and CDR2 is SVGIG (reference sequence). The CDR3 consists of 16 residues. CDR3 sequence (DNA): TGTGCCTGGAGTGCGGGACTAGCGGGAGGGCCCGAGACCCAGTACTTC. Protein product: CAWSAGLAGGPETQYF.

The chain links TRBV9 to TRBJ2-3; a possible D gene is TRBD2 (5 bases). This CDR3 spans 15 amino acids. Trimming removed 2 bases at V and 5 bases at J, with 15 bases between. Germline V gene sequence: CDR1 SGDLS, CDR2 YYNGEE. CDR3 DNA sequence: TGTGCCAGCAGCGTCAAGGACTCGAGGGTAGATACGCAGTATTTT. Its translation is CASSVKDSRVDTQYF. Full variable domain (rest looked up from reference TRBV9 and TRBJ2-3): DSGVTQTPKHLITATGQRVTLRCSPRSGDLSVYWYQQSLDQGLQFLIQYYNGEERAKGNILERFSAQQFPDLHSELNLSSLELGDSALYFCASSVKDSRVDTQYFGPGTRLTVL.

V and J are TRBV29-1 and TRBJ2-5, with D possibly TRBD1 on 5 matching bases. The V end lost 6 bases, the J end lost 4 bases, and 12 bases lay between the germline ends. The CDR3 consists of 12 residues. Germline assignment: CDR1 SQVTM and CDR2 ANQGSEA. The CDR3 region is CSVALTGETQYF. In DNA, the CDR3 is TGCAGCGTCGCACTCACAGGAGAGACCCAGTACTTC.

The chain employs TRBV9 and TRBJ2-2, with no clear D. The V and J ends lost 0 bases and 6 bases respectively, with 27 bases between them. Germline CDR1 reads SGDLS; CDR2 reads YYNGEE. The CDR3 extends over 20 amino acids. For the CDR3, the DNA is TGTGCCAGCAGCGTAGGTCTCGAGACCAGGCGAACACCTGGCGCCGGGGAGCTGTTTTTT. Amino acid sequence: CASSVGLETRRTPGAGELFF.

The genes are TRBV6-1 and TRBJ1-6; D is unresolved. The CDR3 has 14 amino acids. Deletions cut 7 bases from V and 4 bases from J, with 11 bases between. Germline CDR1 is MNHNS and CDR2 is SASEGT. The CDR3 DNA reads TGTGCCAGCAAGGACTGGATGTATAATTCACCCCTCCACTTT. This codes for CASKDWMYNSPLHF.

V and J are TRBV10-1 and TRBJ2-1; 9 bases fit TRBD2. V gave up 6 bases and J gave up 0 bases; unmatched junction bases: 3. The CDR3 runs to 15 residues. From germline, CDR1 is WNHNN and CDR2 SYGVQD (reference sequence). CDR3 sequence (DNA): TGCGCCAGCAGCGAAGCGGGGGGCTCCTACAATGAGCAGTTCTTC. It translates to CASSEAGGSYNEQFF.

The chain joins TRBV7-9 to TRBJ2-1; D unresolved. In germline, CDR1 is SEHNR, CDR2 FQNEAQ (reference sequence). There are 13 residues in the CDR3. The ends were cut back, 2 bases at V and 7 bases at J, with 9 bases in the middle. The DNA of the CDR3 is TGTGCCAGCAGCTTACCACAGCAGAATGAGCAGTTCTTC. Its translation is CASSLPQQNEQFF.

V and J are TRBV5-1 and TRBJ2-6; D gene unclear. The CDR3 extends over 15 amino acids. V lost 4 bases, J lost 4 bases, and 12 bases lay in between. From germline, CDR1 is SGHRS and CDR2 YFSETQ. CDR3 sequence (DNA): TGCGCCAGCAGCGACATAAACTCCGGGGCCAACGTCCTGACTTTC. It yields the protein CASSDINSGANVLTF.